This TCR beta chain was recorded in a study of blood T cell repertoires in COVID-19. Study at large: Samples came from the United States, Italy and Spain, spanning acute and convalescent COVID-19.

Trimming cost V 5 bases and J 2 bases, with 11 bases left between them. From germline, CDR1 is LNHDA and CDR2 SQIVND (reference sequence). This CDR3 comprises 14 residues. Authors' data handling: Estimation of nucleated cell counts relied on the amplification of reference gene primers. Assay: immunoSEQ multiplex PCR; the TCRdb copy retains only in-frame clones and omits some. That table is the source of V, J and clone size, and D and trimming were worked out from the DNA. This table has some 170,000 clones, 80% to 90% appearing once. Sequenced input: peripheral blood. This sequence originates from a human donor in a cohort sampled during active COVID-19. The rearrangement links TRBV19 to TRBJ2-3; D perhaps matches TRBD2 (6 bases). In nucleotides, the CDR3 is TGTGCCAGTAGTTTTGGGGGGTTCACAGATACGCAGTATTTT. Its translation: CASSFGGFTDTQYF.